The sequence of this TCR beta chain was determined in a study of blood T cell repertoires in COVID-19. Sequenced by immunoSEQ multiplex PCR; TCRdb stores in-frame clones only, minus some. The sample consists of 200,000 to 300,000 clones, 70% to 90% of them appearing once. The specimen was peripheral blood. This clonotype was obtained from a man aged 50 or older with acute or convalescent COVID-19.

The CDR3 DNA reads as TGTGCCAGCAGCTCGGGTCTCCGCTCCTACAATGAGCAGTTCTTC. This translates into CASSSGLRSYNEQFF. The chain combines TRBV5-4 with TRBJ2-1; D gene uncertain. V dropped 3 bases and J dropped 0 bases, with 10 bases sitting between them. The CDR3 runs to 15 residues. The germline gives CDR1 SGHNT, CDR2 YYREEE (reference sequence).